This entry is about one T cell receptor beta chain. Its matching antigen is unknown. The sample originates from a study of blood T cells in healthy people across ages. Looking at the study overall: Capture by template switching was about one barcoded beta molecule per two T cells.

Overall study results and limits: Diversity was higher, and naive CD4+ cells more numerous, in long-lived donors than in aged donors.

A second PCR, run for about 7 to 11 cycles, used a sample-barcoded 5' primer plus a J-beta primer mix. Every cDNA molecule carried a tag from a template-switch adaptor bearing 12 random nucleotides. TCRdb re-derived calls from the 5' RACE reads in MiXCR, one entry per CDR3 protein. Here the sample spans about 1.5 million distinct CDR3 sequences, approximately 39% being singletons. Extracted total RNA amounted to at least 5 micrograms for each sample. The V and J ends lost 6 bases and 10 bases, in that order; junction bases with no gene match: 6. In germline, CDR1 is MNHEY, CDR2 SVGEGT. The length of the CDR3 is 12 residues.

This receptor was identified in a woman between 18 and 29 years old in good health. Sequencing was carried out using blood. The chain carries TRBV6-2 or TRBV6-3 and TRBJ1-1; 9 nucleotides agree with TRBD1. CDR3 region: CASSRLDRGAFF. The CDR3 nucleotides are TGTGCCAGCAGCCGCTTGGACAGGGGAGCTTTCTTT.